The 28 T cell receptor beta chains below were found in one sample sequenced in a study of T cell responses to AZD1222 COVID-19 vaccine. Data came from immunoSEQ multiplex PCR; TCRdb stores just in-frame clones and leaves some out. The sample has around 150,000 clones; less than 95% are singletons. The input for sequencing was peripheral blood, taken 28 days after the second dose of the MenACWY control vaccine. The receptors come from an adult who received the MenACWY meningococcal vaccine as a control.

V and J are TRBV9 and TRBJ2-1; TRBD1 might be the D (6 bases). Germline CDR1 SGDLS, CDR2 YYNGEE. The CDR3 length is 18 residues. V dropped 3 bases and J dropped 5 bases, with 24 bases sitting between them. The CDR3 DNA reads as TGTGCCAGCAGCGCGGGGACACCCCTTAAAAAACTAAACAATGAGCAGTTCTTC. Its protein product is CASSAGTPLKKLNNEQFF.

J is TRBJ2-1 and V is TRBV20-1; the D gene could be TRBD1 or TRBD2 (5 bases each). CDR1 DFQATT and CDR2 SNEGSKA come from the germline V gene (reference sequence). The CDR3 is 16 residues long. Trimming shortened V by 3 bases and J by 0 bases, and 15 bases separated the two germline ends. CDR3 loop: CSASKLGDPSYNEQFF. The CDR3 DNA reads as TGCAGTGCTAGTAAACTGGGGGACCCCTCCTACAATGAGCAGTTCTTC.

This chain links TRBV7-6 with TRBJ2-4; tentatively, D is TRBD1 (6 bases). The V gene's germline CDR1 is SGHVS and CDR2 FNYEAQ. The CDR3 has 15 residues. V was pared by 3 bases and J by 5 bases, with 14 bases between. The CDR3 sequence: CASSLSGEGENIQYF. The CDR3 DNA follows: TGTGCCAGCAGCTTGTCAGGGGAAGGTGAAAACATTCAGTACTTC.

The rearrangement links TRBV30 to TRBJ1-4; a possible D gene is TRBD1 (5 bases). The CDR3 consists of 14 residues. Germline V gene data show CDR1 as GTSNPN and CDR2 as SVGIG (reference sequence). Trimming cost V 3 bases and J 7 bases, with 15 bases left between them. Here the CDR3 reads CAWSRDSISEKLFF. CDR3 nucleotide sequence: TGTGCCTGGAGCAGGGACTCAATAAGTGAAAAACTGTTTTTT.

The chain carries TRBV20-1 and TRBJ1-5; 9 nucleotides match TRBD1. This CDR3 is 19 amino acids long. Looked up from germline, CDR1 is DFQATT and CDR2 is SNEGSKA (reference sequence). J lost 2 bases, V lost 3 bases, and 17 bases had no gene match. The CDR3 nucleotides are TGCAGTGCTAGTATTGGGCCGGGACAGGGCTCTGGGGGCAATCAGCCCCAGCATTTT. Its translation is CSASIGPGQGSGGNQPQHF.

This clone was seen more than once but under ten times. The chain is built from TRBV28 and TRBJ1-5, with TRBD1 as a possible D gene (6 bases). The CDR3 has 14 residues. The germline V gene encodes CDR1 MDHEN and CDR2 SYDVKM. V gave up 7 bases and J gave up 4 bases, with 14 bases separating them. The CDR3 sequence: CASTEGDPNQPQHF. Here the CDR3 DNA reads TGTGCCAGCACCGAGGGGGACCCGAATCAGCCCCAGCATTTT.

The CDR3 nucleotides are TGTGCCAGCAGCTTAGCGGGAAAGACCCAGTACTTC. It encodes CASSLAGKTQYF. The chain links TRBV11-2 to TRBJ2-5, with D perhaps TRBD2 (5 bases). Germline lookup yields CDR1 SGHAT and CDR2 FQNNGV. Trimming took 1 base from V and 6 from J, leaving 6 bases between them. This CDR3 has 12 residues.

The chain has TRBV28 and TRBJ1-6; 9 positions agree with TRBD1. V lost 4 bases to trimming and J lost 7 bases; unmatched junction nucleotides: 8. Germline V gene data show CDR1 as MDHEN and CDR2 as SYDVKM. The CDR3 spans 16 residues. The CDR3 DNA reads TGTGCCAGCAGTTCCACCAGGACAGGGGACAATTCACCCCTCCACTTT. Protein: CASSSTRTGDNSPLHF. Full variable domain (rest looked up from reference TRBV28 and TRBJ1-6): DVKVTQSSRYLVKRTGEKVFLECVQDMDHENMFWYRQDPGLGLRLIYFSYDVKMKEKGDIPEGYSVSREKKERFSLILESASTNQTSMYLCASSSTRTGDNSPLHFGNGTRLTVT.

The chain is built from TRBV7-2 and TRBJ1-2, with TRBD1 identical over 10 bases. This CDR3 spans 13 amino acids. The J segment lost 8 bases and the V segment lost 5 bases, leaving 5 bases of the junction unmatched. Germline V gene lookup returns CDR1 SGHTA and CDR2 FQGNSA. The CDR3 here is CASSQGQGFGYTF. Written as DNA, the CDR3 is TGTGCCAGCAGCCAGGGACAGGGGTTCGGCTACACCTTC.

V usage is TRBV7-8 and J usage is TRBJ1-4; weak D call: TRBD1 (5 bases). The germline V and J ends were trimmed by 11 bases and 6 bases, with 16 bases remaining between them. The CDR3 sequence is 13 residues long. Germline V CDR1 and CDR2: SGHVS, FQNEAQ. The CDR3 loop reads CASRGGLDEKLFF. The CDR3 nucleotides are TGTGCCTCGCGCGGGGGTCTGGATGAAAAACTGTTTTTT.

The V and J genes are TRBV25-1 and TRBJ2-7, with 11 bases identical to TRBD2. V dropped 6 bases and J dropped 3; count of bases not matched to a gene: 7. This CDR3 is built from 15 residues. Per germline, CDR1 MGHDK and CDR2 SYGVNS. CDR3: CASSDPGTSGYEQYF. The CDR3 DNA sequence: TGTGCCAGCAGCGATCCCGGGACTAGCGGCTACGAGCAGTACTTC.

This chain uses TRBV2 with TRBJ1-5, with D unclear. The germline CDR1 and CDR2 sequences are SNHLY and FYNNEI. V dropped 3 bases and J dropped 5 bases, with 8 bases sitting between them. The CDR3 is made up of 13 amino acids. The CDR3 DNA sequence: TGTGCCAGCAGTGACCGGGCGTATCAGCCCCAGCATTTT. As protein: CASSDRAYQPQHF.

The chain couples TRBV19 to TRBJ1-5, with no clear D. Looked up from germline, CDR1 is LNHDA and CDR2 is SQIVND (reference sequence). There are 15 residues in the CDR3. Trimming stripped 6 bases from V and 0 bases from J, with 12 bases between. CDR3 residues: CASRTTADSNQPQHF. The CDR3 DNA sequence: TGTGCCAGTAGGACAACAGCGGATAGCAATCAGCCCCAGCATTTT.

The gene calls are TRBV10-3 and TRBJ1-2, with D maybe TRBD1 (6 bases). The CDR3 contains 13 residues. V shed 2 bases and J shed 2 bases, with 6 bases lying between them. Germline V lookup: CDR1 ENHRY, CDR2 SYGVKD. CDR3 amino acids: CAISEDRNYGYTF. The DNA for the CDR3 is TGTGCCATCAGTGAGGACAGGAACTATGGCTACACCTTC.

The chain recombines TRBV27 with TRBJ2-3, with D perhaps TRBD2 (5 bases). The germline V gene encodes CDR1 MNHEY and CDR2 SMNVEV (reference sequence). Trimming stripped 4 bases from V and 0 bases from J, with 11 bases between. The CDR3 is 15 amino acids. CDR3 sequence: CASSSLVPSTDTQYF. In nucleotides, the CDR3 is TGTGCCAGCAGTTCACTAGTCCCAAGCACAGATACGCAGTATTTT.

V is TRBV29-1 and J is TRBJ1-4; 8 positions match TRBD1. CDR3 length: 13 amino acids. Germline loops: CDR1 SQVTM, CDR2 ANQGSEA. J lost 8 bases, V lost 6 bases, and 8 bases had no gene match. CDR3 in DNA: TGCAGCGTCATCCAGGGGGCGCGGGAAAAACTGTTTTTT. This translates into CSVIQGAREKLFF.

This chain joins TRBV4-1 and TRBJ1-2; no definite D call. Trimming took 0 bases from V and 7 from J, leaving 18 bases between them. Per the germline V gene, CDR1 is MGHRA and CDR2 is YSYEKL. This CDR3 has 16 residues. CDR3: CASSQEELLGAGGYTF. CDR3 DNA sequence: TGCGCCAGCAGCCAAGAAGAGCTATTAGGTGCCGGTGGCTACACCTTC.

The chain couples TRBV5-4 to TRBJ2-1, with a weak D call TRBD1 (7 bases). Germline values: CDR1 SGHNT, CDR2 YYREEE (reference sequence). CDR3 length: 16 amino acids. V lost 4 bases, J lost 7 bases, and 21 bases lay in between. The CDR3 sequence: CASSTRQGGFGNEQFF. The CDR3 DNA follows: TGTGCCAGCAGCACCAGACAGGGAGGTTTTGGGAATGAGCAGTTCTTC.

The chain uses TRBV5-1 and TRBJ1-1, with D possibly matching TRBD1 (6 bases). Germline V gene lookup returns CDR1 SGHRS and CDR2 YFSETQ. The V gene lost 4 bases and the J gene lost 5 bases, with 18 bases spanning the gap. This CDR3 is 15 amino acids long. The chain's CDR3 is CASSRRDTRGTEAFF. CDR3 nucleotide sequence: TGCGCCAGCAGCCGACGGGACACCCGGGGGACTGAAGCTTTCTTT.

The gene calls are TRBV6-4 and TRBJ1-1, with 9 bases identical to TRBD1. CDR3 length: 17 residues. Germline V gives CDR1 MRHNA, CDR2 SNTAGT. V lost 0 bases to trimming and J lost 4 bases; unmatched junction nucleotides: 9. CDR3 nucleotides: TGTGCCAGCAGTGACTCACTGGACAGGGGAAGGGGCACTGAAGCTTTCTTT. It yields the protein CASSDSLDRGRGTEAFF.

This clone was counted only a few times. The CDR3 nucleotides read TGCGCCAGCGGCGGGAGTACCTACAATGAGCAGTTCTTC. Protein product: CASGGSTYNEQFF. The J gene is TRBJ2-1, the V gene TRBV10-1; TRBD2 aligns across 7 bases. The CDR3 covers 13 residues. Germline CDR1 WNHNN, CDR2 SYGVQD (reference sequence). J was trimmed by 2 bases and V by 8 bases; bases with no gene match: 3.

The gene calls are TRBV14 and TRBJ2-1; no clear D gene. Germline loops: CDR1 SGHDN, CDR2 FVKESK. This CDR3 is 15 amino acids long. Trimming took off 1 base at V and 9 bases at J, with 16 bases between the two ends. The CDR3 region has the DNA TGTGCCAGCAGCCAAGCCCACTCCCAGTTGTCTGAGCAGTTCTTC. Translated, it gives CASSQAHSQLSEQFF.

This clone was seen a single time. The J gene is TRBJ2-7, the V gene TRBV18; 9 bases are a match to TRBD1. After removal of 3 bases from V and 2 bases from J, the junction contained 8 bases not matched to a gene. The CDR3 runs 16 residues. The V gene's germline CDR1 is KGHSH and CDR2 LQKENI. Written as DNA, the CDR3 is TGTGCCAGCTCACCTTCGCGGGACAGGGCTCCCTACGAGCAGTACTTC. As protein: CASSPSRDRAPYEQYF.

This clone was seen a single time. This sequence joins TRBV4-3 and TRBJ2-2; D gene ambiguous. The V end lost 0 bases, the J end lost 1 base, and 9 bases lay between the germline ends. The CDR3 totals 16 residues. Germline V gives CDR1 LGHNA, CDR2 YSLEER. This CDR3 reads CASSQESVRNTGELFF. The CDR3 region has the DNA TGCGCCAGCAGCCAAGAATCAGTCAGGAACACCGGGGAGCTGTTTTTT.

The chain combines TRBV18 with TRBJ1-3; D is perhaps TRBD1 (5 bases). The germline V gene has CDR1 KGHSH and CDR2 LQKENI. Trimming shortened V by 3 bases and J by 4 bases, and 10 bases separated the two germline ends. The CDR3 loop spans 14 amino acids. CDR3 region: CASSPQGFGNTIYF. CDR3 sequence (DNA): TGTGCCAGCTCACCGCAGGGTTTCGGAAACACCATATATTTT.

The chain is built from TRBV28 and TRBJ1-2; no clear D gene. The germline V and J ends were trimmed by 6 bases and 4 bases, with 18 bases remaining between them. Germline CDR1 reads MDHEN; CDR2 reads SYDVKM. CDR3 size: 15 residues. Here the CDR3 DNA reads TGTGCCAGCAGCCTGAACCGGGCTGGGCTCTATGGCTACACCTTC. It translates to CASSLNRAGLYGYTF.

The rearrangement joins TRBV29-1 to TRBJ1-3; D not certain. Trimming took off 4 bases at V and 3 bases at J, with 13 bases between the two ends. The CDR3 contains 14 residues. From germline, CDR1 is SQVTM and CDR2 ANQGSEA. Written as DNA, the CDR3 is TGCAGCGTTGGGGATCGACTTGATGGAAACACCATATATTTT. It is translated as CSVGDRLDGNTIYF.

This clone appeared a few times. The J gene is TRBJ2-1, the V gene TRBV7-2; 10 bases are a match to TRBD2. V was pared by 4 bases and J by 16 bases, with 10 bases of the junction left unmatched. Germline V CDR1 and CDR2: SGHTA, FQGNSA. The CDR3 has 13 residues. The CDR3 nucleotides read TGTGCCAGCAGCTCCTCAACCGGGACTAGCGTCTTCTTC. This translates into CASSSSTGTSVFF.